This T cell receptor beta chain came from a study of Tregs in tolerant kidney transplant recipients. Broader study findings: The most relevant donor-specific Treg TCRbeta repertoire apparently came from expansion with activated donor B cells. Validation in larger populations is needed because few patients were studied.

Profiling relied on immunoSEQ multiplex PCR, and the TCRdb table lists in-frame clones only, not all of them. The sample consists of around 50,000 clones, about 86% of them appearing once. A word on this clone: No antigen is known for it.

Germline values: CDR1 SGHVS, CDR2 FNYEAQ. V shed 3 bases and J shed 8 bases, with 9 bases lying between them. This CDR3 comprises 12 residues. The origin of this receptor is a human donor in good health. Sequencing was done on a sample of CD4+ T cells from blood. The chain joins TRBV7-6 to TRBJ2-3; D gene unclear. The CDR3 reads CASSFPPGTQYF. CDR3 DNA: TGTGCCAGCAGCTTTCCCCCCGGTACGCAGTATTTT.